These T cell receptor beta chains were read from a single sample in a study of blood T cells in healthy people across ages. Using its own MiXCR run on the 5' RACE reads, TCRdb lists one record per CDR3 protein. The sample lists 1.5 million to 2 million distinct CDR3 sequences, roughly 30% seen once, with about 8% in the top ten. The sequencing sample was made of blood. Receptor source: a woman in her 30s in good health. CDR3s include the opening cysteine and the closing phenylalanine or tryptophan. A D gene is named only where the DNA matches it firmly. The size field is filled for only some rows; it gives once, few, many or a size class.

d_call	v_call	clone_size	j_call	cdr3_nt	cdr3_aa
TRBD1	TRBV5-1	-	TRBJ1-2	TGCGCCAGCAGCTCACAGACAGGGGCCCCAGCTAACTATGGCTACACCTTC	CASSSQTGAPANYGYTF
-	TRBV7-2	-	TRBJ1-1	TGTGCCAGCAGCTCCGCGGGCCTAGGAGCTTTCTTT	CASSSAGLGAFF
-	TRBV29-1	-	TRBJ1-1	TGCACCCAAACGTGGGACACTGAAGCTTTCTTT	CTQTWDTEAFF
TRBD2	TRBV10-3	many	TRBJ2-5	TGTGCCATCAGTGAGTCGAGACTAGCGGGAGAGACCCAGTACTTC	CAISESRLAGETQYF
TRBD2	TRBV5-5	few	TRBJ2-1	TGTGCCAGCAGCCCAACACCGGGACTAGCAGGGAATGAGCAGTTCTTC	CASSPTPGLAGNEQFF
-	TRBV28	-	TRBJ2-3	TGTGCCAGCAGGGAGGAGGGGGGACCTGATACGCAGTATTTT	CASREEGGPDTQYF
-	TRBV30	-	TRBJ1-2	TGTGCCTGGAGTGTGCTCAGGAACTATGGCTACACCTTC	CAWSVLRNYGYTF
-	TRBV20-1	-	TRBJ2-3	TGCAGTGCTAGACCGCCTGTTGGCACAGATACGCAGTATTTT	CSARPPVGTDTQYF
-	TRBV9	few	TRBJ2-6	TGTGCCAGCAGCGTGTCTCACAGCAGCTCTGGGGCCAACGTCCCGACTTTC	CASSVSHSSSGANVPTF
TRBD1	TRBV2	-	TRBJ1-6	TGTGCCAGCAGCGACGGGACAGCCCGTAATTCACCCCTCCACTTT	CASSDGTARNSPLHF
-	TRBV11-2	-	TRBJ2-5	TGTGCCAGCAGCTTAGAAATAGCTGGGGCAAAGACCCAGTACTTC	CASSLEIAGAKTQYF
-	TRBV11-2	-	TRBJ2-5	TGTGCCAGCAGCTGTTCCCTTCTCGAAGAGACCCAGTACTTC	CASSCSLLEETQYF
-	TRBV20-1	many	TRBJ2-4	TGCAGTGCTAAAATGGGCATTCAGTACTTC	CSAKMGIQYF
-	TRBV4-1	many	TRBJ2-1	TGCGCCAGCAGCCAAGTAGGAACCGCCGCTGGGGAGCAGTTCTTC	CASSQVGTAAGEQFF
TRBD1	TRBV5-1	few	TRBJ2-3	TGCGCCAGCAGCCTACGGGGACAGCGCACAGATACGCAGTATTTT	CASSLRGQRTDTQYF
-	TRBV30	few	TRBJ2-1	TGTGCCTGGAGTGCATCCAACAGCCATGGAAATGAGCAGTTCTTC	CAWSASNSHGNEQFF
-	TRBV5-1	many	TRBJ2-5	TGCGCCAGCAGCCCCGACATGTCGAAAGGGACCCAGTACTTC	CASSPDMSKGTQYF
TRBD2	TRBV2	-	TRBJ2-3	TGTGCCAGCAGTGAAGGGGGACTAGCGGGAGGTCCGCGGTATTTT	CASSEGGLAGGPRYF
TRBD1	TRBV7-3	-	TRBJ2-7	TGTGCCAGCAGTTCAGACGACCGGGACAGGGGCAGCTACGAGCAGTACTTC	CASSSDDRDRGSYEQYF
-	TRBV25-1	-	TRBJ1-1	TGTGCCAGCAGTGACCGGACACTTGGGAACACTGAAGCTTTCTTT	CASSDRTLGNTEAFF
-	TRBV15	-	TRBJ1-2	TGTGCCACCAGCTTTGACTCCTATGGCTACACCTTC	CATSFDSYGYTF
-	TRBV20-1	many	TRBJ2-7	TGCAGTGCTCAGACAGATCTCTACGAGCAGTACTTC	CSAQTDLYEQYF
-	TRBV5-1	-	TRBJ1-1	TGCGCCAGCAGCTTGGCCAACATGAACAGGGATGGGAACACTGAAGCTTTCTTT	CASSLANMNRDGNTEAFF
-	TRBV7-8	many	TRBJ2-7	TGTGCCAGCAGCTTATCAGGGAATTACTACGAGCAGTACTTC	CASSLSGNYYEQYF
-	TRBV12-3/TRBV12-4	-	TRBJ2-1	TGTGCCAGCAGTTTCCGGGCGGGTGGGGGTAATGAGCAGTTCTTC	CASSFRAGGGNEQFF
-	TRBV7-9	many	TRBJ2-7	TGTGCCAGCAGTTTAGAGTGGTACGAGCAGTACTTC	CASSLEWYEQYF
-	TRBV7-2	many	TRBJ2-3	TGTGCCAGCAGTCCTATGGAGCGTGATACGCAGTATTTT	CASSPMERDTQYF
-	TRBV6-5	many	TRBJ1-1	TGTGCCAGCAGCAACAACAGGGTTGACACTGAAGCTTTCTTT	CASSNNRVDTEAFF
TRBD2	TRBV7-2	few	TRBJ2-1	TGTGCCAGCAGCTTACATGTGATCGGCGGGAGGGCCCACAATGAGCAGTTCTTC	CASSLHVIGGRAHNEQFF
-	TRBV11-2	-	TRBJ2-5	TGTGCCAGCACCCCATCGGGGAAGGGGCGGGAGACCCAGTACTTC	CASTPSGKGRETQYF
TRBD1	TRBV3-1	-	TRBJ1-2	TGTGCCAGCAGACCCGGGACAGGAACCTATGGCTACACCTTC	CASRPGTGTYGYTF
-	TRBV5-1	once	TRBJ2-1	TGCGCCAGCAGCTTGGGCCGGGGTCAAGGCGAGCAGTTCTTC	CASSLGRGQGEQFF
-	TRBV7-2	many	TRBJ1-2	TGTGCCAGCAGCTTAGGGCAGAACCTTAACTATGGCTACACCTTC	CASSLGQNLNYGYTF
TRBD1	TRBV30	few	TRBJ1-5	TGTGCCTGGTCCGGACAGGGGGGAAGCAATCAGCCCCAGCATTTT	CAWSGQGGSNQPQHF
-	TRBV2	few	TRBJ1-2	TGTGCCAGCAGTCCGGGCAAGGTTCTTGGCTACACCTTC	CASSPGKVLGYTF
-	TRBV7-2	many	TRBJ2-7	TGTGCCAGCAGCAGGATTACAGACTACGAGCAGTACTTC	CASSRITDYEQYF
TRBD1	TRBV12-3/TRBV12-4	-	TRBJ1-2	TGTGCCAGCAGTACACTCCCAGGGGGCGAGTATGGCTACACCTTC	CASSTLPGGEYGYTF
-	TRBV7-2	many	TRBJ2-5	TGTGCCAGCAGCCTTACCAGGATCCAAGAGACCCAGTACTTC	CASSLTRIQETQYF
-	TRBV7-2	many	TRBJ2-4	TGTGCCAGCAGCCTTGACAGAGCCAAAAACATTCAGTACTTC	CASSLDRAKNIQYF
-	TRBV12-3/TRBV12-4	-	TRBJ2-7	TGTGCCAGCAGTTTAGTGCAGGGTAACAATGAGCAGTACTTC	CASSLVQGNNEQYF
-	TRBV3-1	-	TRBJ2-2	TGTGCCAGCAGCCTCCACGGGGACACCGGGGAGCTGTTTTTT	CASSLHGDTGELFF
-	TRBV28	-	TRBJ2-5	TGTGCCAGCAGGGATACAGGTTCCCAGTACTTC	CASRDTGSQYF
-	TRBV5-1	few	TRBJ2-5	TGCGCCAGCAGCCCGCAGGGGGGACAGATATTAGGAGAGACCCAGTACTTC	CASSPQGGQILGETQYF
-	TRBV20-1	many	TRBJ2-7	TGCAGTGCTAGGCGGGGTGCCTACGAGCAGTACTTC	CSARRGAYEQYF
TRBD2	TRBV3-1	few	TRBJ2-1	TGTGCCAGCAGCCAAGATCTACTAGCGGGGGCCTACAGCTCCTACAATGAGCAGTTCTTC	CASSQDLLAGAYSSYNEQFF
-	TRBV28	-	TRBJ1-2	TGTGCCAGCAGTGGGCTGGGCGCTTATGGCTACACCTTC	CASSGLGAYGYTF
-	TRBV5-1	few	TRBJ1-1	TGCGCCAGCAAGGGGGGCGGGGGTGAAGCTTTCTTT	CASKGGGGEAFF
TRBD2	TRBV11-2	-	TRBJ2-7	TGTGCCAGCAGCTTACCGGGACTAGCGGGAGCATACGAGCAGTACTTC	CASSLPGLAGAYEQYF
-	TRBV7-6	few	TRBJ2-5	TGTGCCAGCAGCGCGATTTGGGGCCAAGAGACCCAGTACTTC	CASSAIWGQETQYF
-	TRBV15	-	TRBJ2-1	TGTGCCACCAGCAGAGACCCGGGACGGAACAATGAGCAGTTCTTC	CATSRDPGRNNEQFF
-	TRBV20-1	few	TRBJ1-6	TGCAGTGCTACACAGGACCAGGGCAATTCACCCCTCCACTTT	CSATQDQGNSPLHF
-	TRBV12-3/TRBV12-4	once	TRBJ1-1	TGTGCCAGCAGTTACGCGGACATTTTTACGGGTGAAGCTTTCTTT	CASSYADIFTGEAFF
TRBD1	TRBV12-3/TRBV12-4	-	TRBJ2-7	TGTGCCAGCAGGTTCCGAGACAGGGTCTACGAGCAGTACTTC	CASRFRDRVYEQYF
-	TRBV20-1	few	TRBJ2-3	TGCAGTGCTAGAGTTACCCCAGATACGCAGTATTTT	CSARVTPDTQYF